This T cell receptor (beta chain) appears in the sequencing data of a study of cytomegalovirus exposure and HLA in healthy donors. Comments on this clone: Antigen specificity is unknown.

CDR3 length: 17 amino acids. V was trimmed by 2 bases and J by 3 bases, leaving 19 bases between them. Germline lookup yields CDR1 ENHRY and CDR2 SYGVKD. PCR was performed using 60 Vbeta and 13 Jbeta primers. Only in-frame clones appear in the TCRdb table, and some are missing; sequencing was by immunoSEQ multiplex PCR. This sample yields approximately 160,000 clones, of which over 65% are seen a single time; about 0.8% belongs to the top ten. Study-wide results and caveats: A reported reduction in N-insertions relative to the 666-donor mean was seen in an Asian-associated ancestry cluster in a later analysis.

The TCR was taken from a female donor in good health and CMV-seronegative. The sample comprised PBMCs. V is TRBV10-3 and J is TRBJ1-2, with D perhaps matching TRBD1 (5 bases). CDR3 sequence reads: CAISEPSNRFTHYGYTF. CDR3 nucleotides: TGTGCCATCAGTGAGCCCAGTAACAGGTTTACCCACTATGGCTACACCTTC.